Included here is one T cell receptor (beta chain) sequence, with context. Its antigen is unknown. This sample was taken from a study of cytomegalovirus exposure and HLA in healthy donors. Overall study findings and caveats: Donors were assumed by presence/absence analyses to have roughly uniform sequencing depth. TCR beta sequences reportedly predicted most subjects' HLA-A and HLA-B alleles accurately.

Germline V gene sequence: CDR1 SGHAT, CDR2 FQNNGV. The CDR3 runs to 14 residues. V lost 7 bases to trimming and J lost 0 bases, with 10 bases between them. Nominally healthy donors were sampled, though unrecorded immune exposures were likely. The PCR contained 60 Vbeta and 13 Jbeta primers. Data came from immunoSEQ multiplex PCR; TCRdb stores just in-frame clones and leaves some out. This sample yields some 150,000 clones, of which 60% to 80% are seen a single time; around 3.5% belongs to the top ten. This rearrangement joins TRBV11-2 to TRBJ2-1; D possibly corresponds to TRBD1 (5 bases). This TCR came from a man younger than 45 in good health and CMV-seropositive. Sequencing used PBMCs. The CDR3 bases are TGTGCCAGCACCAGGGTCCTCTCCTACAATGAGCAGTTCTTC. Translation gives CASTRVLSYNEQFF.